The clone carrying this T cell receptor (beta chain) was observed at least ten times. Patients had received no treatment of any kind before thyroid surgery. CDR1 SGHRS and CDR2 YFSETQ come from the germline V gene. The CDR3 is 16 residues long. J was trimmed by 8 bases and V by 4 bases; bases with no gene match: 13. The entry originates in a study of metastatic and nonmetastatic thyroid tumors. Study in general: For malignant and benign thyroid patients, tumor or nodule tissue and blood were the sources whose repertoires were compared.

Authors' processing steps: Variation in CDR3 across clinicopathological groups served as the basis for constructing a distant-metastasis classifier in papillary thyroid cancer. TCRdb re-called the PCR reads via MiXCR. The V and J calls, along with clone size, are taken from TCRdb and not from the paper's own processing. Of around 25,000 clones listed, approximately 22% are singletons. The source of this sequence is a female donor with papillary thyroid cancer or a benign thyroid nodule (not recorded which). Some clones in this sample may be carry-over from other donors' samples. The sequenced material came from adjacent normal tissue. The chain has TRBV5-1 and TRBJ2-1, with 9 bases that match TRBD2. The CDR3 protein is CASSDFPSGTFDEQFF. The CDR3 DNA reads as TGCGCCAGCAGCGATTTCCCTAGCGGGACCTTCGATGAGCAGTTCTTC.